This T cell receptor beta chain was sequenced during a study of early T cells in non-severe SARS-CoV-2 infection. Across the study: Sequencing of bulk RNA from unsorted whole blood was done, without chain pairing. The study's findings and limits: Anti-spike CD8 responses were favored in VDJdb matching, and private and CD4 specificities were missed.

As to this clonotype: Its specificity is unknown.

Germline CDR1 is SGHAT and CDR2 is FQNNGV. The ends lost 0 bases at V and 9 bases at J; junction bases unmatched: 7. The CDR3 is 15 amino acids. Unique molecular identifiers were added to individual cDNA molecules. MiXCR, applied by TCRdb to the 5' RACE reads, yields one record per CDR3 protein. Of 80,000 or so distinct CDR3 sequences listed, over 5% are singletons. The source is an adult who was a healthcare worker with PCR-confirmed SARS-CoV-2 infection or an uninfected control (not recorded which). The sequenced material came from whole blood. The chain is built from TRBV11-2 and TRBJ2-3; TRBD2 aligns across 9 bases. This chain's CDR3 is CASSLDSGLAYTQYF. The DNA for the CDR3 is TGTGCCAGCAGCTTAGATAGTGGACTAGCGTACACGCAGTATTTT.